The 30 T cell receptor beta chains listed next were all sequenced from one sample in a study of CDR3 diversity in severe acne. TCRdb reprocessed the PCR reads via MiXCR and lists one record per CDR3 protein. Of more than 85,000 distinct CDR3 sequences in the sample, roughly 51% were seen once. Sequencing was done on a sample of blood. The receptors stem from a male donor with acne.

The table lists this clonotype with many counts. This chain connects TRBV12-3 or TRBV12-4 to TRBJ2-1; 11 bases align to TRBD2. V lost 5 bases, J lost 4 bases, and 4 bases stayed unmatched. CDR3 length equals 15 residues. The chain's CDR3 is CASSQRTSGYNEQFF. DNA for the CDR3: TGTGCCAGCAGTCAAAGGACTAGCGGGTACAATGAGCAGTTCTTC.

This clonotype was recorded a few times. This sequence joins TRBV4-1 and TRBJ2-6; tentatively, D is TRBD1 (6 bases). This CDR3 is 16 amino acids long. Trimming removed 1 base at V and 2 bases at J, with 9 bases between. Germline CDR1 and CDR2: MGHRA and YSYEKL. CDR3 protein: CASSQAWGPGANVLTF. The CDR3 nucleotides are TGCGCCAGCAGCCAAGCCTGGGGGCCTGGGGCCAACGTCCTGACTTTC.

The rearrangement uses TRBV2 and TRBJ1-2; D may be TRBD1 (6 bases). The CDR3 is 15 residues long. Germline V CDR1 and CDR2: SNHLY, FYNNEI. V was pared by 5 bases and J by 3 bases, with 16 bases between. The CDR3 sequence is CASSSTGLNDYGYTF. The CDR3 DNA reads TGTGCCAGCAGTTCTACAGGGCTAAACGACTATGGCTACACCTTC. Variable domain in full (rest from reference TRBV2 and TRBJ1-2): EPEVTQTPSHQVTQMGQEVILRCVPISNHLYFYWYRQILGQKVEFLVSFYNNEISEKSEIFDDQFSVERPDGSNFTLKIRSTKLEDSAMYFCASSSTGLNDYGYTFGSGTRLTVV.

V usage is TRBV14 and J usage is TRBJ1-4; possible D gene TRBD1, 6 bases. CDR1 SGHDN and CDR2 FVKESK come from the germline V gene. CDR3 length: 17 residues. The V end lost 3 bases, the J end lost 0 bases, and 14 bases lay between the germline ends. In nucleotides, the CDR3 is TGTGCCAGCAGCCACCGCCTACAGGGTCCAACTAATGAAAAACTGTTTTTT. Its translation is CASSHRLQGPTNEKLFF.

This clonotype has at least ten counts. The V gene is TRBV19, the J gene TRBJ2-1; D may be TRBD2 (5 bases). V lost 4 bases to trimming and J lost 9 bases, with 13 bases between them. Germline V gene sequence: CDR1 LNHDA, CDR2 SQIVND (reference sequence). This CDR3 region has 13 residues. CDR3: CASSTRSGVEQFF. The CDR3 DNA follows: TGTGCCAGTAGTACCCGGTCCGGGGTTGAGCAGTTCTTC.

This clonotype has ten or more counts. The V and J genes are TRBV24-1 and TRBJ2-1; D is possibly TRBD1 (6 bases). The CDR3 has 16 amino acids. Germline V gene data show CDR1 as KGHDR and CDR2 as SFDVKD. The ends were cut back, 3 bases at V and 5 bases at J, with 16 bases in the middle. The CDR3 DNA follows: TGTGCCACCAGTGATAAGGACAGTGGTAACGACAATGAGCAGTTCTTC. Amino acid sequence: CATSDKDSGNDNEQFF.

This clonotype was detected only a few times. The rearrangement joins TRBV7-2 to TRBJ2-5; D gene unclear. Germline assignment: CDR1 SGHTA and CDR2 FQGNSA. The germline V and J ends were trimmed by 4 bases and 5 bases, with 11 bases remaining between them. CDR3 length: 13 residues. The CDR3 DNA sequence: TGTGCCAGCAGCTCGGCCCTGAGGGAGACCCAGTACTTC. Its protein product is CASSSALRETQYF.

The table lists this clonotype with many counts. This chain joins TRBV19 and TRBJ1-5; 7 bases fit TRBD1. Germline V gene data show CDR1 as LNHDA and CDR2 as SQIVND (reference sequence). Losses at the gene ends were 6 bases for V and 3 bases for J; bases not matched to a gene: 11. There are 16 residues in the CDR3. For the CDR3, the DNA is TGTGCCAGTAGCCCAAGGGGACAGACACTCAATCAGCCCCAGCATTTT. It specifies CASSPRGQTLNQPQHF.

The chain employs TRBV7-2 and TRBJ2-2; D is unclear. V dropped 2 bases and J dropped 8 bases, with 15 bases sitting between them. Looked up from germline, CDR1 is SGHTA and CDR2 is FQGNSA. This CDR3 has 15 residues. The CDR3 nucleotides are TGTGCCAGCAGCTTAATGGGTAGCCCGGTTGGGGAGCTGTTTTTT. It is translated as CASSLMGSPVGELFF.

The chain uses TRBV25-1 and TRBJ1-1; D might be TRBD1 (5 bases). The CDR3 sequence is 16 residues long. From germline, CDR1 is MGHDK and CDR2 SYGVNS. Trimming left V 5 bases short and J 5 bases short, with 21 bases between. The CDR3 here is CASSLPFPGTDTEAFF. Written as DNA, the CDR3 is TGTGCCAGCAGTTTACCCTTTCCAGGGACGGATACTGAAGCTTTCTTT.

V is TRBV13 and J is TRBJ2-7, with 8 bases lining up with TRBD1. TRBJ2-5 explains the end of the DNA better; the J call may be wrong. Germline values: CDR1 PRHDT, CDR2 FYEKMQ (reference sequence). The CDR3 sequence is 14 residues long. The CDR3 DNA is TGTGCCAGCAGCCTCAGGACAGGGAGAGAGACCCAGTACTTC. Translating gives CASSLRTGRETQYF.

At least ten counts were recorded for this clonotype. The genes are TRBV6-1 and TRBJ1-4; a possible D gene is TRBD1 (6 bases). The CDR3 sequence is 15 residues long. The V gene lost 5 bases and the J gene lost 6 bases, with 16 bases spanning the gap. Looked up from germline, CDR1 is MNHNS and CDR2 is SASEGT. The CDR3 sequence: CASSSIAGADEKLFF. The CDR3 DNA reads as TGTGCCAGCAGTTCCATAGCAGGGGCGGATGAAAAACTGTTTTTT.

This clonotype was counted a single time. One end of the junction does not line up with germline, which may come from a read error. This chain connects TRBV20-1 to TRBJ2-1, with D uncertain. The germline V gene encodes CDR1 DFQATT and CDR2 SNEGSKA (reference sequence). The CDR3 consists of 15 residues. CDR3 DNA sequence: TGCAGTCCTAGAGGAGACGGAAGCTCCTACAATGAGCAGTTCTTC. Translating gives CSPRGDGSSYNEQFF.

This clonotype was found once. Possible read error: a much larger clone is one base away. This chain connects TRBV20-1 to TRBJ2-3; D is perhaps TRBD2 (5 bases). The CDR3 totals 16 residues. The germline CDR1 and CDR2 sequences are DFQATT and SNEGSKA (reference sequence). The V gene lost 3 bases and the J gene lost 5 bases, with 21 bases spanning the gap. The chain's CDR3 is CSARPLLVVLVDTQYF. CDR3 nucleotides: TGCAGTGCTAGGCCACTACTAGTGGTCTTAGTAGATACGCAGTATTTT.

This chain connects TRBV28 to TRBJ2-2; possible D gene TRBD2, 6 bases. Looked up from germline, CDR1 is MDHEN and CDR2 is SYDVKM. V lost 6 bases, J lost 4 bases, and 12 bases lay in between. The CDR3 runs 14 residues. The CDR3 sequence is CASRRAGSTGELFF. The CDR3 nucleotides are TGTGCCAGCAGGAGGGCGGGAAGCACCGGGGAGCTGTTTTTT.

Many counts were recorded for this clonotype. V and J are TRBV6-1 and TRBJ2-7, with no clear D. Germline assignment: CDR1 MNHNS and CDR2 SASEGT. This CDR3 spans 14 amino acids. V was pared by 0 bases and J by 2 bases, with 8 bases between. The CDR3 DNA reads as TGTGCCAGCAGTGAAGCCGGGTGGACCTACGAGCAGTACGTC. It translates to CASSEAGWTYEQYV.

This clonotype was detected ten times or more. DNA of the CDR3: TGTGCCTGGAGCAGGATTGATAACACTGAAGCTTTCTTT. It translates to CAWSRIDNTEAFF. The V gene is TRBV30, the J gene TRBJ1-1; D not resolved. Trimming removed 3 bases at V and 2 bases at J, with 10 bases between. Germline CDR1 is GTSNPN and CDR2 is SVGIG (reference sequence). This CDR3 has 13 amino acids.

This chain uses TRBV2 with TRBJ2-7, with 9 bases that match TRBD1. The CDR3 has 14 amino acids. Germline assignment: CDR1 SNHLY and CDR2 FYNNEI. J was trimmed by 6 bases and V by 5 bases; bases with no gene match: 8. DNA for the CDR3: TGTGCCAGCAGTTTATCAGGGACAGGGTTCGAGCAGTACTTC. This translates into CASSLSGTGFEQYF.

This clonotype has more than one count but fewer than ten. This rearrangement joins TRBV12-3 or TRBV12-4 to TRBJ2-1; D may match TRBD1 or TRBD2 (7 bases each). The V and J ends lost 3 bases and 7 bases respectively, with 19 bases between them. This CDR3 comprises 16 residues. The CDR3 region is CASSFPGQGGRNEQFF. Written as DNA, the CDR3 is TGTGCCAGCAGTTTCCCCGGGCAGGGGGGGAGGAATGAGCAGTTCTTC.

This clonotype came up a few times. The chain employs TRBV5-1 and TRBJ1-1, with D maybe TRBD1 (5 bases). V was cut by 0 bases and J by 2 bases, with 11 bases left in between. This CDR3 contains 15 residues. Germline lookup yields CDR1 SGHRS and CDR2 YFSETQ. CDR3 residues: CASSLVRGANTEAFF. The CDR3 DNA sequence: TGCGCCAGCAGCTTGGTAAGAGGGGCAAACACTGAAGCTTTCTTT.

This clonotype showed up many times. The gene calls are TRBV29-1 and TRBJ1-2; the D is unclear. V lost 7 bases and J lost 7, with 13 bases in between. The CDR3 loop spans 11 amino acids. Looked up from germline, CDR1 is SQVTM and CDR2 is ANQGSEA. The CDR3 DNA is TGCAGCGCCTTATTTGAGGGTGGCTACACCTTC. Its translation: CSALFEGGYTF.

This clonotype has more than one count but fewer than ten. The J gene is TRBJ2-7, the V gene TRBV20-1; 10 bases align to TRBD1. Trimming took 3 bases from V and 8 from J; bases not matched to a gene: 13. CDR1 is DFQATT, CDR2 SNEGSKA, per germline (reference sequence). This CDR3 region has 15 residues. The DNA for the CDR3 is TGCAGTGCTAGTCGGGCCGGGACAGGGGCCAACAAGCAGTACTTC. Residues: CSASRAGTGANKQYF.

The J gene is TRBJ1-1, the V gene TRBV10-3, with 7 bases fitting TRBD1. With 6 bases clipped from V and 5 bases from J, the junction kept 9 bases outside the gene matches. The CDR3 runs 14 residues. Germline-derived CDR1 and CDR2 are ENHRY and SYGVKD. The CDR3 loop is CAISSNRGSTEAFF. The DNA for the CDR3 is TGTGCCATCAGCTCAAACAGGGGTTCGACTGAAGCTTTCTTT.

The table lists this clonotype with a few counts. The J gene is TRBJ1-2, the V gene TRBV25-1, with a tentative D call TRBD1 (6 bases). Trimming shortened V by 7 bases and J by 5 bases, and 8 bases separated the two germline ends. The CDR3 has 11 residues. Germline CDR1 MGHDK, CDR2 SYGVNS. The CDR3: CASKGGYGYTF. DNA of the CDR3: TGTGCCAGCAAGGGGGGTTATGGCTACACCTTC.

In this sample, this clonotype turned up once. This sequence joins TRBV7-3 and TRBJ2-5; 11 nucleotides line up with TRBD2. CDR3 length: 17 amino acids. V was clipped by 2 bases and J by 5 bases; unmatched bases: 10. CDR1 SGHTA and CDR2 FQGTGA come from the germline V gene. CDR3 DNA sequence: TGTGCCAGCAGCTTATTACTAGCGGGAGCCTTTGGGGAGACCCAGTACTTC. This encodes CASSLLLAGAFGETQYF.

The CDR3: CASSSRREGSGYTF. The CDR3 nucleotides are TGTGCCAGCAGCTCTAGGCGGGAGGGGTCCGGCTACACCTTC. This chain uses TRBV13 with TRBJ1-2, with D possibly matching TRBD1 (5 bases). Germline assignment: CDR1 PRHDT and CDR2 FYEKMQ (reference sequence). Trimming stripped 4 bases from V and 8 bases from J, with 17 bases between. The CDR3 length is 14 residues.

The chain recombines TRBV13 with TRBJ1-1; no reliable D call. The ends were cut back, 5 bases at V and 8 bases at J, with 18 bases in the middle. CDR3 length: 14 residues. CDR1 and CDR2 (germline): PRHDT, FYEKMQ (reference sequence). The CDR3 nucleotides are TGTGCCAGCAGCCTACCGGGCATGTTCCCCGAAGCTTTCTTT. Its translation: CASSLPGMFPEAFF.

The chain uses TRBV29-1 and TRBJ2-7; a possible D gene is TRBD1 (5 bases). The CDR3 loop spans 12 amino acids. Trimming stripped 4 bases from V and 5 bases from J, with 12 bases between. Germline V CDR1 and CDR2: SQVTM, ANQGSEA. The chain's CDR3 is CSVAGFDDEQYF. DNA of the CDR3: TGCAGCGTTGCAGGGTTTGACGACGAGCAGTACTTC.

As for this clonotype: Being one base from a much bigger clone, this may be a read error. This rearrangement joins TRBV7-9 to TRBJ2-1; 12 nucleotides align to TRBD2. Unmatched junction bases numbered 15, after V lost 1 base and J lost 8 bases. In germline, CDR1 is SEHNR, CDR2 FQNEAQ (reference sequence). The CDR3 has 19 amino acids. The CDR3 DNA reads as TGTGCCAGCAGCTTAGAACCCGGGGGGCGACTAGCGGGGGCTTATGAGCAGTTCTTC. Protein sequence: CASSLEPGGRLAGAYEQFF.

Many counts were recorded for this clonotype. The chain couples TRBV7-9 to TRBJ2-7; 11 nucleotides align to TRBD2. Germline V gene lookup returns CDR1 SEHNR and CDR2 FQNEAQ (reference sequence). With V trimmed by 4 bases and J by 3 bases, 5 bases remained unmatched. This CDR3 has 15 residues. CDR3 nucleotide sequence: TGTGCCAGCAGCTCGACTAGCGGGGCCTTCTACGAGCAGTACTTC. Translating gives CASSSTSGAFYEQYF.